This record looks at one T cell receptor beta chain sequence and its context. This clonotype was observed at least ten times. It lacks a known antigen. The sample holds no much larger clone one base away, and base qualities are not on file. This sample stems from a study of T cells after yellow fever vaccination (dated by TCRdb to about 2019). With respect to the entire study: The SMART-Seq v4 Ultra Low Input RNA kit was used to prepare libraries from fractions with low cell numbers. To follow T-cell clones before and after both primary and booster YFV17D yellow fever vaccination, bulk TCR alpha and beta repertoires underwent longitudinal sequencing. The cohort comprised two healthy male donors, one aged 18 to 29 and one aged 30 to 40 years. Bulk PBMC replicates and cell subsets were isolated from blood drawn at multiple timepoints before and after both primary and secondary immunization.

Study-level results and caveats: Because the study included only a couple of donors, the extent to which the findings can be generalized is limited. A small share of clonotypes occurred in both CD4 and CD8 compartments, likely arising from convergent recombination. Computational filtering was needed because FACS-sorted repertoires could contain abundant contaminating clonotypes from the bulk population. The secondary T-cell response was found to be weaker but faster than the primary response, with a peak reached on day 5 rather than on day 15. Most clones expanded after primary vaccination (almost 98% of CD4 and roughly 91% of CD8) were re-detected after the booster, suggesting that broad memory maintenance occurred.

Sequencing relied on an Illumina NovaSeq 6000. TCR cDNA was synthesized by 5'RACE template switching, which introduced a universal primer site and unique molecular identifiers. Priming for cDNA synthesis came from both the TCR alpha and TCR beta constant segments. Library amplification used two PCR steps, and the second PCR step added sample barcodes and sequencing adapters. Sequencing of libraries was performed on Illumina HiSeq 2500 (2x100 bp) or NovaSeq (2x150 bp). The paper's processing steps were these. Demultiplexing of reads and collapsing into UMI consensus sequences were performed with MIGEC, and V(D)J alignment was carried out with MiXCR. Clonotypes responding to the vaccine were identified with edgeR on replicate PBMC samples, with the criteria of FDR below 0.01 and a log2 fold change above 5 up to day 15. Bulk clonotypes were assigned CD4 or CD8 identity according to which sequenced CD4 or CD8 repertoire held them at higher abundance. TCRdb trimmed the raw reads at Q25, called clones with MiXCR and kept productive beta chains. For every CDR3 protein sequence, its rows merge into one entry that carries the most common genes and DNA. TCRdb's processing, not the authors' own work, is the source of the V and J calls. The sample has 350,000 to 450,000 distinct CDR3 sequences on record, around 20% of them singletons. Around 17% of the sample rests with the top ten.

The sample's treatment or condition, from its label and the paper: live attenuated yellow fever vaccine strain. At each blood-draw timepoint, two biological replicates of bulk PBMCs were collected. A standard Ficoll-Paque protocol was used to isolate PBMCs from peripheral blood. TriZol was used to extract RNA from bulk PBMCs, from CD4 and CD8 fractions, and from dextramer-positive and dextramer-negative fractions. This specimen consisted of PBMCs, obtained before the yellow fever booster vaccination. This clonotype was sampled from a man aged 18 to 29 who received the YFV17D yellow fever vaccine.

The bases are TGTGCCAGCAGCCAAGATTCGAGGGGTCGTCACACTGAAGCTTTCTTT. Translation gives CASSQDSRGRHTEAFF. The chain was built from TRBV4-2 and TRBJ1-1; matching of 5 bases hints at TRBD1 as the D gene. Between the V and J ends, shortened by 0 bases and 3 bases respectively, the junction contains 14 bases. Inclusive of the bounding cysteine and phenylalanine, the CDR3 is 16 residues long. Only CDR3 DNA is held: 48 bases, read in frame from base 1. As encoded in the germline V gene, CDR1 is LGHNA while CDR2 is YNFKEQ.